The rows below give T cell receptor beta chains drawn from one sample of a study of tissue-resident memory T cells in lung cancer. TCRdb redid the calling of the reads with MiXCR, one entry per CDR3 protein. The table includes approximately 280 distinct CDR3 sequences, roughly 20% detected once. The sample taken for sequencing was CD103+ CD8+ T cells from lung tumor tissue. The origin of the receptors is a human donor with treatment-naive lung cancer (subtype not recorded). Each CDR3 is given with its conserved first and last residue. The order of the fields is D gene, V gene, J gene, clone size, CDR3 DNA, CDR3 protein. A D gene is named only where the DNA matches it firmly. Expanded clones are given a class, and other clones once, few, many or no size at all.

d_gene: NA; v_gene: TRBV6-2/TRBV6-3; j_gene: TRBJ2-4; abundance: large; CDR3nt: TGTGCCAGCAGTTACTCGGACGTGGCCAAAAACATTCAGTACTTC; CDR3aa: CASSYSDVAKNIQYF
d_gene: NA; v_gene: TRBV28; j_gene: TRBJ2-7; abundance: NA; CDR3nt: TGTGCCAGCAGTTTACTCAGGGGAGACAACGAGCAGTACTTC; CDR3aa: CASSLLRGDNEQYF
d_gene: NA; v_gene: TRBV25-1; j_gene: TRBJ1-6; abundance: large; CDR3nt: TGTGCCAGCAGTGACTTGTCTTCACCCCTCCACTTT; CDR3aa: CASSDLSSPLHF
d_gene: TRBD2; v_gene: TRBV7-9; j_gene: TRBJ2-1; abundance: NA; CDR3nt: TGTGCCAGCAGCTTAGCCGTCGCGGGGGGGGACAATGAGCAGTTCTTC; CDR3aa: CASSLAVAGGDNEQFF
d_gene: NA; v_gene: TRBV5-1; j_gene: TRBJ2-5; abundance: medium-sized; CDR3nt: TGCGCCAGCAGCCGGACAGACAGGGAGGGGGAGACCCAGTACTTC; CDR3aa: CASSRTDREGETQYF
d_gene: NA; v_gene: TRBV7-9; j_gene: TRBJ1-5; abundance: NA; CDR3nt: TGTGCCAGCAGCTTAGACGGATATCAGCCCCAGCATTTT; CDR3aa: CASSLDGYQPQHF
d_gene: NA; v_gene: TRBV10-1; j_gene: TRBJ2-1; abundance: large; CDR3nt: TGCGCCAGCAGTGAGTCCGGAGCAGGTTACGTTCCCTACAATGAGCAGTTCTTC; CDR3aa: CASSESGAGYVPYNEQFF
d_gene: TRBD1; v_gene: TRBV9; j_gene: TRBJ1-6; abundance: medium-sized; CDR3nt: TGTGCCAGCAGCGTAGGGGTCCCGACAGGGGGAGACTCACCCCTCCACTTT; CDR3aa: CASSVGVPTGGDSPLHF
d_gene: TRBD2; v_gene: TRBV6-5; j_gene: TRBJ2-5; abundance: hyperexpanded; CDR3nt: TGTGCCAGCAGTTACACCCCCTACGGGGGGGCCGCGACCCAGTACTTC; CDR3aa: CASSYTPYGGAATQYF
d_gene: TRBD1; v_gene: TRBV10-3; j_gene: TRBJ1-1; abundance: large; CDR3nt: TGTGCCATCAGTGAGACCCGACAGGGAGGCGTGAGGACTGAAGCTTTCTTT; CDR3aa: CAISETRQGGVRTEAFF
d_gene: NA; v_gene: TRBV10-3; j_gene: TRBJ1-5; abundance: large; CDR3nt: TGTGCCATCAGTGAGTGGGCAGGTAGCAATCAGCCCCAGCATTTT; CDR3aa: CAISEWAGSNQPQHF
d_gene: NA; v_gene: TRBV7-6; j_gene: TRBJ1-1; abundance: medium-sized; CDR3nt: TGTGCCAGCAGCGAACATGCGAACACTGAAGCTTTCTTT; CDR3aa: CASSEHANTEAFF
d_gene: TRBD2; v_gene: TRBV16; j_gene: TRBJ2-5; abundance: hyperexpanded; CDR3nt: TGTGCCAGCAGCCACCCCGGACTAGCGGGGGGCCGGTACCAAGAGACCCAGTACTTC; CDR3aa: CASSHPGLAGGRYQETQYF
d_gene: NA; v_gene: TRBV27; j_gene: TRBJ1-2; abundance: large; CDR3nt: TGTGCCAGCAGTTTTAAACAGGATTACTATGGCTACACCTTC; CDR3aa: CASSFKQDYYGYTF
d_gene: TRBD2; v_gene: TRBV4-3; j_gene: TRBJ2-1; abundance: large; CDR3nt: TGCGCCAGCAGCCAATCACGGACTAGCGGGGGGCGGGGAGAGCAGTTCTTC; CDR3aa: CASSQSRTSGGRGEQFF
d_gene: TRBD1; v_gene: TRBV24-1; j_gene: TRBJ2-5; abundance: large; CDR3nt: TGTGCCACTCGGGGACAGAGCCTCCAAGAGACCCAGTACTTC; CDR3aa: CATRGQSLQETQYF
d_gene: NA; v_gene: TRBV5-5; j_gene: TRBJ2-5; abundance: NA; CDR3nt: TGTGCCAGCAGCTGGGGGACGACCTACGAGACCCAGTACTTC; CDR3aa: CASSWGTTYETQYF
d_gene: TRBD2; v_gene: TRBV7-2; j_gene: TRBJ2-1; abundance: medium-sized; CDR3nt: TGTGCCAGCAGCCCCATCCTACGGGGGGACTACAATGAGCAGTTCTTC; CDR3aa: CASSPILRGDYNEQFF
d_gene: NA; v_gene: TRBV5-5; j_gene: TRBJ2-7; abundance: NA; CDR3nt: TGTGCCAGCAGCTTGCGGGCAGGGGCCTACGAGCAGTACTTC; CDR3aa: CASSLRAGAYEQYF